There are a few counts of the clone carrying this TCR beta chain. The target antigen is unknown. The library was prepared for alpha chains; this beta chain is a stray read, so its frequency means little. TCR cDNA molecules each had a unique molecular identifier. TCRdb independently ran MiXCR on the 5' RACE reads; one entry per CDR3 protein. The data contain roughly 5,400 distinct CDR3 sequences, more than 30% of them singletons. V was shortened by 6 bases and J by 2 bases, with 12 bases between the two germline ends. CDR3 length: 14 amino acids. Germline V gene lookup returns CDR1 MNHNS and CDR2 SASEGT. This entry is derived from a study of spatial heterogeneity in lung cancer. Study-level information: More than nine raw reads, on average, carried each unique TCR and UMI combination. The study's findings and limits: TCRs found ubiquitously expanded in tumor appeared in blood more at resection than at follow-up.

Specified time point: sample taken at primary tumor resection. Sequencing of whole RNA from tumor, nontumor lung or frozen PBMC involved no sorting. There were some 70 donors, all of them untreated patients with early-stage non-small cell lung cancer. The specimen was PBMCs, collected at surgery. This receptor was obtained from a female donor with early-stage non-small cell lung cancer. The chain joins TRBV6-1 to TRBJ2-3; D unresolved. CDR3 bases: TGTGCCAGCAGCGTCATTCCGAACACAGATACGCAGTATTTT. Its protein product is CASSVIPNTDTQYF.